Each of the 25 T cell receptor beta chains below was sequenced from the same sample in a study of Ad26.COV2.S vaccination and SARS-CoV-2 variants. Libraries were prepared by immunoSEQ multiplex PCR; TCRdb keeps only in-frame clonotypes and omits some of them. This sample yields around 500,000 clones, of which 80% to 90% are seen a single time; 1.5% to 2% belongs to the top ten. Stated treatment: 15 to 20 received Ad26.COV2.S at low or high dose, single or two shots; several received placebo; per-sample allocation not given. Sample collection was performed on day 63 after the first vaccine or placebo injection. The sample was peripheral blood, taken in a trial of Ad26.COV2.S vaccine versus placebo. The origin of the receptors is a person between 18 and 65 years old who received the Ad26.COV2.S COVID-19 vaccine or a placebo.

The V gene is TRBV2, the J gene TRBJ2-1; TRBD2 agrees at 14 bases. Germline lookup yields CDR1 SNHLY and CDR2 FYNNEI. The CDR3 is 19 residues long. J was trimmed by 10 bases and V by 0 bases; bases with no gene match: 14. The DNA for the CDR3 is TGTGCCAGCAGTGAAGCGCTTCGGACTAGCGGGAGGAGCGAGAGAGAGCAGTTCTTC. Translation: CASSEALRTSGRSEREQFF.

The chain combines TRBV11-2 with TRBJ2-7; 7 bases fit TRBD2. The length of the CDR3 is 14 residues. Per the germline V gene, CDR1 is SGHAT and CDR2 is FQNNGV. The J segment lost 2 bases and the V segment lost 5 bases, leaving 6 bases of the junction unmatched. CDR3 DNA sequence: TGTGCCAGCAGCCCAACAGCGGGACCCTACGAGCAGTACTTC. Amino acid sequence: CASSPTAGPYEQYF.

The chain joins TRBV19 to TRBJ1-1, with D perhaps TRBD1 (5 bases). The CDR3 runs to 13 residues. V lost 3 bases to trimming and J lost 3 bases, with 8 bases between them. Per the germline V gene, CDR1 is LNHDA and CDR2 is SQIVND (reference sequence). CDR3 protein: CASSMQGDTEAFF. The DNA of the CDR3 is TGTGCCAGTAGTATGCAGGGTGACACTGAAGCTTTCTTT.

This chain joins TRBV24-1 and TRBJ2-2; 9 bases are a match to TRBD1. The CDR3 has 17 amino acids. Germline lookup yields CDR1 KGHDR and CDR2 SFDVKD. Trimming took 2 bases from V and 6 from J; bases not matched to a gene: 9. In nucleotides, the CDR3 is TGTGCCACCAGTGATTCCTTGGGGACAGGGAAGCCCGGGGAGCTGTTTTTT. It specifies CATSDSLGTGKPGELFF.

This rearrangement joins TRBV12-3 or TRBV12-4 to TRBJ1-2, with D perhaps TRBD1 (5 bases). V was shortened by 6 bases and J by 0 bases, with 8 bases between the two germline ends. The CDR3 loop spans 13 amino acids. For the CDR3, the DNA is TGTGCCAGCAGGGGGGGAGCTAACTATGGCTACACCTTC. Translating gives CASRGGANYGYTF.

The rearrangement links TRBV19 to TRBJ1-3, with a tentative D call TRBD1 (5 bases). Germline V gene data show CDR1 as LNHDA and CDR2 as SQIVND (reference sequence). V lost 5 bases and J lost 0, with 14 bases in between. CDR3 length: 16 residues. CDR3 residues: CASSFRQLYSGNTIYF. CDR3 in DNA: TGTGCCAGTAGTTTCCGACAGTTATACTCTGGAAACACCATATATTTT.

This clone was seen once. The chain is built from TRBV11-2 and TRBJ2-3; D not certain. Trimming pared 3 bases from V and 0 bases from J, leaving 19 bases between. The CDR3 is made up of 18 amino acids. CDR1 and CDR2 from the germline V gene are SGHAT and FQNNGV. CDR3 sequence: CASSFPPLGPMSTDTQYF. CDR3 coding DNA: TGTGCCAGCAGCTTCCCTCCCTTAGGGCCAATGAGCACAGATACGCAGTATTTT.

This clone appeared a single time. The rearrangement links TRBV6-2 or TRBV6-3 to TRBJ1-2, with unresolved D. Germline V CDR1 and CDR2: MNHEY, SVGEGT. CDR3 size: 14 residues. The V end lost 1 base, the J end lost 1 base, and 7 bases lay between the germline ends. The CDR3 sequence is CASSYFQFNYGYTF. The CDR3 nucleotides are TGTGCCAGCAGTTACTTCCAGTTTAACTATGGCTACACCTTC.

The rearrangement joins TRBV6-5 to TRBJ2-7; 10 bases are a match to TRBD2. This CDR3 is 13 amino acids long. V dropped 11 bases and J dropped 3; count of bases not matched to a gene: 7. Germline V lookup: CDR1 MNHEY, CDR2 SVGAGI. The CDR3, as DNA: TGTGCCTCCTCGAGGACTAGCGGCTACGAGCAGTACTTC. This sequence encodes CASSRTSGYEQYF.

The chain employs TRBV5-1 and TRBJ2-5; D is undetermined. V was shortened by 0 bases and J by 4 bases, with 4 bases between the two germline ends. The CDR3 sequence is 12 residues long. Germline V gene sequence: CDR1 SGHRS, CDR2 YFSETQ. CDR3 sequence (DNA): TGCGCCAGCAGCTTGGACAGAGAGACCCAGTACTTC. Protein: CASSLDRETQYF.

V and J are TRBV9 and TRBJ2-1; D ambiguous. The CDR3 length is 16 residues. CDR1 and CDR2 (germline): SGDLS, YYNGEE. The ends were cut back, 3 bases at V and 0 bases at J, with 13 bases in the middle. Written as DNA, the CDR3 is TGTGCCAGCAGCGCCCGGACGGAGAGCTCCTACAATGAGCAGTTCTTC. Protein product: CASSARTESSYNEQFF.

The chain employs TRBV2 and TRBJ2-7, with TRBD2 matching 9 bases. The germline V gene encodes CDR1 SNHLY and CDR2 FYNNEI. Trimming removed 6 bases from V and 1 base from J; junction bases left unmatched: 4. This CDR3 comprises 14 residues. The CDR3 spells CASRAGGGSYEQYF. The CDR3 region has the DNA TGTGCCAGCAGAGCGGGAGGAGGGTCCTACGAGCAGTACTTC.

The V and J genes are TRBV3-1 (or the pseudogene TRBV3-2) and TRBJ2-7, with 8 positions matching TRBD2. V lost 4 bases, J lost 2 bases, and 10 bases stayed unmatched. The CDR3 length is 16 residues. Germline CDR1 and CDR2: LGHDT and YNNKEL (reference sequence). This CDR3 reads CASSPLAGAGAYEQYF. CDR3 DNA: TGTGCCAGCAGCCCTCTCGCCGGAGCGGGGGCCTACGAGCAGTACTTC.

V is TRBV25-1 and J is TRBJ1-2, with D perhaps matching TRBD1 (5 bases). The CDR3 is 13 amino acids. Germline loops: CDR1 MGHDK, CDR2 SYGVNS. V dropped 1 base and J dropped 7 bases, with 10 bases sitting between them. The CDR3 reads CASSEWGRAGYTF. Here the CDR3 DNA reads TGTGCCAGCAGTGAATGGGGCAGGGCTGGCTACACCTTC.

The CDR3 nucleotides are TGTGCCAGCAGCCAAGTTTCAGGGTTCTTC. Translating gives CASSQVSGFF. The gene calls are TRBV3-1 (or the pseudogene TRBV3-2) and TRBJ2-1; no clear D. Trimming removed 1 base at V and 15 bases at J, with 7 bases between. Germline-derived CDR1 and CDR2 are LGHDT and YNNKEL (reference sequence). CDR3 length: 10 residues.

The chain recombines TRBV7-9 with TRBJ1-4, with 7 nucleotides matching TRBD1. Germline V lookup: CDR1 SEHNR, CDR2 FQNEAQ (reference sequence). With V trimmed by 5 bases and J by 4 bases, 7 bases remained unmatched. This CDR3 has 15 amino acids. The CDR3 loop reads CASSPRTGYNEKLFF. CDR3 bases: TGTGCCAGCAGCCCCCGGACAGGATATAATGAAAAACTGTTTTTT.

The rearrangement uses TRBV19 and TRBJ2-1; TRBD2 agrees at 7 bases. The germline CDR1 and CDR2 sequences are LNHDA and SQIVND (reference sequence). CDR3 length: 14 amino acids. V dropped 5 bases and J dropped 6; count of bases not matched to a gene: 7. The CDR3 DNA reads TGTGCCAGTAGTGCCGGTACTAGCGTCAATGAGCAGTTCTTC. Amino acid sequence: CASSAGTSVNEQFF.

J is TRBJ2-1 and V is TRBV19, with 14 nucleotides matching TRBD2. V trimming: 9 bases; J trimming: 13 bases; junction bases outside the gene matches: 8. The CDR3 consists of 13 residues. The germline gives CDR1 LNHDA, CDR2 SQIVND (reference sequence). CDR3 loop: CASSGLAGGTQFF. The CDR3 nucleotides are TGTGCCAGCAGTGGACTAGCGGGAGGAACCCAGTTCTTC.

This sequence joins TRBV2 and TRBJ2-3; TRBD1 matches at 8 bases. The germline V gene encodes CDR1 SNHLY and CDR2 FYNNEI. Trimming removed 4 bases from V and 4 bases from J; junction bases left unmatched: 4. The CDR3 runs to 14 residues. In nucleotides, the CDR3 is TGTGCCAGCAGTGGGGGACAGGCCCCAGATACGCAGTATTTT. It encodes CASSGGQAPDTQYF.

The chain combines TRBV7-9 with TRBJ2-1, with D unresolved. V lost 8 bases, J lost 0 bases, and 11 bases lay in between. The CDR3 runs to 14 residues. Germline CDR1 is SEHNR and CDR2 is FQNEAQ (reference sequence). CDR3 sequence: CASGPPLSYNEQFF. CDR3 bases: TGTGCCAGCGGGCCTCCCCTCTCCTACAATGAGCAGTTCTTC.

This rearrangement joins TRBV6-4 to TRBJ2-1; 9 positions match TRBD2. CDR3 length: 17 amino acids. The germline CDR1 and CDR2 sequences are MRHNA and SNTAGT. V dropped 2 bases and J dropped 1; count of bases not matched to a gene: 6. CDR3 protein: CASSDRLAGVSYNEQFF. The CDR3 DNA is TGTGCCAGCAGTGACAGGTTAGCGGGAGTTTCCTACAATGAGCAGTTCTTC.

In this sample, this clone turned up once. The CDR3 sequence: CASSFTGTEYSEAFF. The CDR3 DNA reads as TGTGCCAGCAGTTTCACAGGGACGGAATATTCTGAAGCTTTCTTT. The chain is built from TRBV28 and TRBJ1-1, with D possibly TRBD1 on 6 matching bases. V lost 3 bases and J 6 bases, leaving 17 bases between the germline ends. CDR1 and CDR2 (germline): MDHEN, SYDVKM. This CDR3 is 15 amino acids long. The full variable domain, completed using reference TRBV28 and TRBJ1-1, is DVKVTQSSRYLVKRTGEKVFLECVQDMDHENMFWYRQDPGLGLRLIYFSYDVKMKEKGDIPEGYSVSREKKERFSLILESASTNQTSMYLCASSFTGTEYSEAFFGQGTRLTVV.

V usage is TRBV3-1 (or the pseudogene TRBV3-2) and J usage is TRBJ2-1; TRBD2 aligns across 11 bases. CDR1 and CDR2 from the germline V gene are LGHDT and YNNKEL (reference sequence). The CDR3 loop spans 15 amino acids. Unmatched junction bases numbered 7, after V lost 4 bases and J lost 8 bases. The CDR3 DNA reads as TGTGCCAGCAGCCCCCCTAGCGGGAGGTGGGATGAGCAGTTCTTC. This encodes CASSPPSGRWDEQFF.

The chain joins TRBV27 to TRBJ2-5, with 7 bases aligning to TRBD2. The CDR3 consists of 14 residues. Germline lookup yields CDR1 MNHEY and CDR2 SMNVEV (reference sequence). Trimming cost V 6 bases and J 2 bases; bases outside gene matches: 6. CDR3 nucleotide sequence: TGTGCCAGCAGACCAACTAGCGCACAAGAGACCCAGTACTTC. Its protein is CASRPTSAQETQYF.

V usage is TRBV15 and J usage is TRBJ2-1; D is perhaps TRBD2 (6 bases). This CDR3 has 16 amino acids. V was clipped by 4 bases and J by 0 bases, with 13 bases between them. The germline gives CDR1 LNHNV, CDR2 YYDKDF (reference sequence). CDR3 sequence (DNA): TGTGCCACCAGCATACGTAGCGGCAGCTCCTACAATGAGCAGTTCTTC. Encoded protein: CATSIRSGSSYNEQFF.